What follows are 28 T cell receptor beta chains derived from one specimen sequenced in a study of blood T cells in healthy people across ages. Alongside a J-beta primer mix, a sample-barcoded 5' primer served in a second PCR lasting roughly 7 to 11 cycles. TCRdb recomputed calls from the 5' RACE reads with MiXCR, one row per CDR3 protein. The table shows 1.6 million or so distinct CDR3 sequences, with roughly 30% occurring only once. Sequencing input: blood. The receptors stem from a woman in her thirties in good health.

This clonotype has just a few counts. CDR3 loop: CASSDRDVRDGSTDTQYF. The CDR3 DNA reads as TGTGCCAGCAGTGACCGCGACGTGAGGGATGGAAGCACAGATACGCAGTATTTT. The chain carries TRBV25-1 and TRBJ2-3, with D possibly TRBD2 on 5 matching bases. The V end was cut by 3 bases, the J end by 0 bases, with 19 bases between. The CDR3 has 18 amino acids. Germline CDR1 is MGHDK and CDR2 is SYGVNS.

Worth noting for this clonotype: At one end, the junction sequence differs from germline, possibly due to a read error. This sequence joins TRBV29-1 and TRBJ1-1; the match to TRBD1 covers 12 bases. The CDR3 contains 14 residues. From germline, CDR1 is SQVTM and CDR2 ANQGSEA. CDR3 sequence: CSGGDRGHNTGAFF. CDR3 in DNA: TGCAGCGGCGGGGACAGGGGGCATAACACTGGAGCTTTCTTT.

The chain joins TRBV12-3 or TRBV12-4 to TRBJ2-5; D is tentatively TRBD1 or TRBD2 (5 bases each). V lost 7 bases and J lost 5, with 11 bases in between. The CDR3 loop spans 12 amino acids. This chain's CDR3 is CASTWDRETQYF. In DNA form, the CDR3 reads TGTGCCAGCACTTGGGACCGGGAGACCCAGTACTTC.

This clonotype appeared a few times. Here the CDR3 DNA reads TGTGCCACCGCAGGGAGTCAGGGCTACAATGAGCAGTTCTTC. It yields the protein CATAGSQGYNEQFF. This chain connects TRBV15 to TRBJ2-1; D might be TRBD1 or TRBD2, each matching 5 bases. Trimming left V 8 bases short and J 3 bases short, with 14 bases between. The germline gives CDR1 LNHNV, CDR2 YYDKDF (reference sequence). The CDR3 length is 14 residues.

The rearrangement links TRBV5-1 to TRBJ1-1, with D perhaps TRBD1 (5 bases). This CDR3 has 16 residues. Germline-derived CDR1 and CDR2 are SGHRS and YFSETQ. The V and J ends lost 0 bases and 4 bases respectively, with 16 bases between them. DNA of the CDR3: TGCGCCAGCAGCTTGGACCCCCAGGGCGCGGGCACTGAAGCTTTCTTT. Amino acids: CASSLDPQGAGTEAFF.

The V gene is TRBV10-3, the J gene TRBJ2-7, with 7 bases identical to TRBD2. The V gene end was trimmed by 5 bases and the J gene end by 0 bases; junction bases not matched to a gene: 13. The CDR3 contains 17 residues. Germline CDR1 and CDR2: ENHRY and SYGVKD. The CDR3 sequence is CAISQVPRERGSYEQYF. The CDR3 coding sequence is TGTGCCATCAGTCAGGTTCCCAGGGAGCGGGGCTCCTACGAGCAGTACTTC.

V gene TRBV12-3 or TRBV12-4 combines with J gene TRBJ2-7, with 13 bases matching TRBD2. This CDR3 comprises 17 residues. The V and J ends lost 7 bases and 5 bases, in that order; junction bases with no gene match: 14. CDR3 sequence: CASTVGLAGVTCHEQYF. The CDR3 DNA reads as TGTGCCAGCACAGTTGGACTAGCGGGAGTTACATGCCACGAGCAGTACTTC.

V is TRBV4-2 and J is TRBJ1-1; D unresolved. Germline values: CDR1 LGHNA, CDR2 YNFKEQ. The CDR3 is 14 residues long. The ends were cut back, 8 bases at V and 4 bases at J, with 17 bases in the middle. The CDR3 bases are TGTGCCAGCGGGGAGTCCGGGAGACGCACTGAAGCTTTCTTT. Translation: CASGESGRRTEAFF.

This clonotype has just a few counts. J is TRBJ1-2 and V is TRBV4-1; no clear D gene. Trimming stripped 0 bases from V and 7 bases from J, with 12 bases between. CDR1 is MGHRA and CDR2 is YSYEKL in the germline V gene. This CDR3 has 14 residues. This CDR3 reads CASSQDRTSGGYTF. In nucleotides, the CDR3 is TGCGCCAGCAGCCAAGATCGAACGTCCGGTGGCTACACCTTC.

The gene calls are TRBV9 and TRBJ1-1; 7 nucleotides line up with TRBD1. Germline-derived CDR1 and CDR2 are SGDLS and YYNGEE. The J segment lost 5 bases and the V segment lost 4 bases, leaving 8 bases of the junction unmatched. The CDR3 loop spans 14 amino acids. The CDR3 loop is CASSPKQGKTEAFF. CDR3 nucleotides: TGTGCCAGCAGCCCAAAACAGGGGAAAACTGAAGCTTTCTTT.

This clonotype was seen repeatedly, ten times or more. V usage is TRBV3-1 and J usage is TRBJ2-1; 8 bases are shared with TRBD2. Trimming cost V 1 base and J 5 bases; bases outside gene matches: 4. The CDR3 consists of 15 residues. Germline CDR1 and CDR2: LGHDT and YNNKEL (reference sequence). CDR3 DNA: TGTGCCAGCAGCCAAGCGGGAGGGCCTCACAATGAGCAGTTCTTC. Its protein is CASSQAGGPHNEQFF.

The V and J genes are TRBV5-1 and TRBJ1-2, with D perhaps matching TRBD1 (6 bases). CDR1 is SGHRS, CDR2 YFSETQ, per germline. V shed 5 bases and J shed 6 bases, with 17 bases lying between them. CDR3 length: 14 amino acids. The CDR3 DNA is TGCGCCAGCAGTTTTTTACAGGGATCGGATGGCTACACCTTC. Translated: CASSFLQGSDGYTF. Filled out from reference TRBV5-1 and TRBJ1-2, the complete variable domain reads KAGVTQTPRYLIKTRGQQVTLSCSPISGHRSVSWYQQTPGQGLQFLFEYFSETQRNKGNFPGRFSGRQFSNSRSEMNVSTLELGDSALYLCASSFLQGSDGYTFGSGTRLTVV.

Concerning this clonotype itself: Given a much more abundant clone one base away, this may be a read error. The V gene is TRBV29-1, the J gene TRBJ2-5, with a possible D match to TRBD1 (6 bases). CDR3 length equals 12 residues. Between the trimmed V and J ends, which lost 7 bases and 4 bases, there was a span of 13 bases. The V gene's germline CDR1 is SQVTM and CDR2 ANQGSEA. CDR3 sequence reads: CSARTDRETQYF. CDR3 DNA sequence: TGCAGCGCCCGGACAGACCGAGAGACCCAGTACTTC.

CDR3 loop: CASTQGEGSYNEQFF. The CDR3 DNA is TGTGCCAGCACCCAGGGGGAGGGGTCCTACAATGAGCAGTTCTTC. The chain carries TRBV11-2 and TRBJ2-1; D could derive from TRBD1 or TRBD2 (7 bases each). The V end was cut by 7 bases, the J end by 1 base, with 14 bases between. Per the germline V gene, CDR1 is SGHAT and CDR2 is FQNNGV. The CDR3 covers 15 residues.

Only a few counts were recorded for this clonotype. The CDR3 here is CSARTLAEVTDTQYF. The CDR3 DNA reads TGCAGTGCTAGAACACTAGCGGAAGTCACAGATACGCAGTATTTT. This chain joins TRBV20-1 and TRBJ2-3; 8 nucleotides agree with TRBD2. Unmatched junction bases numbered 6, after V lost 2 bases and J lost 2 bases. Germline lookup yields CDR1 DFQATT and CDR2 SNEGSKA (reference sequence). The CDR3 is made up of 15 amino acids.

V gene TRBV3-1 combines with J gene TRBJ2-1; no clear D. CDR1 LGHDT and CDR2 YNNKEL come from the germline V gene (reference sequence). Trimming removed 4 bases at V and 6 bases at J, with 13 bases between. The CDR3 is 14 amino acids. CDR3 region: CASSPSEPGNEQFF. DNA of the CDR3: TGTGCCAGCAGCCCGTCGGAGCCGGGCAATGAGCAGTTCTTC.

The V gene is TRBV7-9, the J gene TRBJ2-1; possible D gene TRBD2, 6 bases. The CDR3 contains 11 residues. Trimming pared 7 bases from V and 10 bases from J, leaving 11 bases between. Germline V lookup: CDR1 SEHNR, CDR2 FQNEAQ (reference sequence). The CDR3, as DNA: TGTGCCAGCAACCTAGGAGGGGAGCAGTTCTTC. Protein product: CASNLGGEQFF.

This clonotype was counted once. The chain uses TRBV2 and TRBJ1-5, with TRBD1 as a possible D gene (6 bases). The length of the CDR3 is 15 residues. Germline V lookup: CDR1 SNHLY, CDR2 FYNNEI. The V and J ends lost 3 bases and 4 bases respectively, with 13 bases between them. The CDR3 loop reads CASSEVQGGNQPQHF. For the CDR3, the DNA is TGTGCCAGCAGTGAGGTACAGGGAGGAAATCAGCCCCAGCATTTT.

The chain joins TRBV20-1 to TRBJ2-5; 7 bases map to TRBD2. In germline, CDR1 is DFQATT, CDR2 SNEGSKA (reference sequence). CDR3 length equals 11 residues. V dropped 5 bases and J dropped 9; count of bases not matched to a gene: 6. DNA for the CDR3: TGCAGTGCTTGGAGCGGGGAGGCCCAGTACTTC. It specifies CSAWSGEAQYF.

The V call is TRBV5-1, the J call TRBJ2-3; 8 bases are a match to TRBD2. The germline CDR1 and CDR2 sequences are SGHRS and YFSETQ. The CDR3 is made up of 15 amino acids. With 1 base clipped from V and 3 bases from J, the junction kept 4 bases outside the gene matches. The DNA for the CDR3 is TGCGCCAGCAGCTTGCGGCGGGGGGCTACAGATACGCAGTATTTT. Residues: CASSLRRGATDTQYF.

The rearrangement links TRBV6-1 to TRBJ2-1; tentatively, D is TRBD2 (6 bases). The CDR3 length is 13 residues. The germline V gene encodes CDR1 MNHNS and CDR2 SASEGT. V lost 10 bases and J lost 8, with 18 bases in between. CDR3 DNA: TGTGCCACCCAAGGAGGGGTTGAGGATGAGCAGTTCTTC. Translating gives CATQGGVEDEQFF.

DNA of the CDR3: TGTGCCACCAGTGACTCCGGGATAGCGGGAGTTTTTAAGGAGACCCAGTACTTC. It is translated as CATSDSGIAGVFKETQYF. The chain combines TRBV24-1 with TRBJ2-7; 9 positions match TRBD2. The end of the DNA aligns better with TRBJ2-5, so the J call may be wrong. The CDR3 totals 18 residues. Per germline, CDR1 KGHDR and CDR2 SFDVKD.

This clonotype has only a few counts. The chain links TRBV4-1 to TRBJ2-5; 8 positions agree with TRBD1. The J call could be wrong; TRBJ2-7 is a better fit for the DNA end. The CDR3 sequence is 15 residues long. CDR1 is MGHRA, CDR2 YSYEKL, per germline. The CDR3 spells CASSPLGQGPLEQYF. As DNA, the CDR3 is TGCGCCAGCAGCCCACTTGGACAGGGACCTCTCGAGCAGTACTTC.

There are a few counts of this clonotype. The chain links TRBV28 to TRBJ1-1, with D perhaps TRBD1 (5 bases). The CDR3 is 15 amino acids. Trimming shortened V by 5 bases and J by 1 base, and 14 bases separated the two germline ends. In germline, CDR1 is MDHEN, CDR2 SYDVKM. DNA for the CDR3: TGTGCCAGCAGTACTTCTGTCAGGGCGAACACTGAAGCTTTCTTT. Residues: CASSTSVRANTEAFF.

This clonotype was observed at least ten times. The chain combines TRBV7-2 with TRBJ2-5; 8 bases fit TRBD2. Germline values: CDR1 SGHTA, CDR2 FQGNSA. The J segment lost 5 bases and the V segment lost 5 bases, leaving 16 bases of the junction unmatched. The CDR3 sequence is 17 residues long. The DNA for the CDR3 is TGTGCCAGCAGCCCCCCTGGCGGGGGGAACCGAAGGGAGACCCAGTACTTC. This translates into CASSPPGGGNRRETQYF. The variable domain in full, completed from reference TRBV7-2 and TRBJ2-5, reads GAGVSQSPSNKVTEKGKDVELRCDPISGHTALYWYRQSLGQGLEFLIYFQGNSAPDKSGLPSDRFSAERTGGSVSTLTIQRTQQEDSAVYLCASSPPGGGNRRETQYFGPGTRLLVL.

The chain uses TRBV11-2 and TRBJ2-1; D is perhaps TRBD2 (5 bases). Germline CDR1 reads SGHAT; CDR2 reads FQNNGV. Trimming removed 7 bases at V and 0 bases at J, with 13 bases between. The CDR3 runs to 15 residues. The chain's CDR3 is CASTAERSSYNEQFF. The CDR3 coding sequence is TGTGCCAGCACCGCGGAGCGGAGCTCCTACAATGAGCAGTTCTTC.

The rearrangement uses TRBV3-1 and TRBJ2-1; tentatively, D is TRBD2 (6 bases). Trimming removed 0 bases at V and 8 bases at J, with 11 bases between. Germline V gene lookup returns CDR1 LGHDT and CDR2 YNNKEL (reference sequence). The CDR3 extends over 14 amino acids. Written as DNA, the CDR3 is TGTGCCAGCAGCCAAGATGGAGGGGTTGATGAGCAGTTCTTC. This codes for CASSQDGGVDEQFF.

The sample holds many counts of this clonotype. V and J are TRBV29-1 and TRBJ2-7, with TRBD2 identical over 8 bases. Germline loops: CDR1 SQVTM, CDR2 ANQGSEA. CDR3 length equals 14 residues. V lost 7 bases and J lost 3; bases outside the gene matches: 11. The CDR3 DNA reads TGCAGCGCCACGATCCTAGCGGGTGTCTACGAGCAGTACTTC. It codes for CSATILAGVYEQYF.